This T cell receptor beta chain appears in the sequencing data of a study of T cells in Graves' hyperthyroidism and ophthalmopathy. V was shortened by 6 bases and J by 5 bases, with 23 bases between the two germline ends. The CDR3 totals 15 residues. The germline V gene encodes CDR1 DFQATT and CDR2 SNEGSKA (reference sequence). Isolation of PBMCs was performed on approximately 10 ml fresh peripheral blood. Study findings and constraints: Most thyroid clonotypes expanded above 0.001 were also detected in blood.

This clonotype was counted ten times or more. As yet, its antigen is unknown. From RNA transcripts, TCR beta CDR3 regions were amplified. The HTBI set primed first-round TCR CDR3 RT-PCR. TCRdb used MiXCR to reprocess the multiplex PCR reads, holding one entry per CDR3 protein. The table shows some 510,000 distinct CDR3 sequences, with more than 20% occurring only once. This clonotype originated in a man between 18 and 35 years old with Graves' hyperthyroidism. The chain links TRBV20-1 to TRBJ2-7, with D maybe TRBD1 (7 bases). Sequenced material: blood. The CDR3 DNA sequence: TGCAGTGCCGTGGACCAGGGCAGGGGGGACAACGAGCAGTACTTC. Translation gives CSAVDQGRGDNEQYF.